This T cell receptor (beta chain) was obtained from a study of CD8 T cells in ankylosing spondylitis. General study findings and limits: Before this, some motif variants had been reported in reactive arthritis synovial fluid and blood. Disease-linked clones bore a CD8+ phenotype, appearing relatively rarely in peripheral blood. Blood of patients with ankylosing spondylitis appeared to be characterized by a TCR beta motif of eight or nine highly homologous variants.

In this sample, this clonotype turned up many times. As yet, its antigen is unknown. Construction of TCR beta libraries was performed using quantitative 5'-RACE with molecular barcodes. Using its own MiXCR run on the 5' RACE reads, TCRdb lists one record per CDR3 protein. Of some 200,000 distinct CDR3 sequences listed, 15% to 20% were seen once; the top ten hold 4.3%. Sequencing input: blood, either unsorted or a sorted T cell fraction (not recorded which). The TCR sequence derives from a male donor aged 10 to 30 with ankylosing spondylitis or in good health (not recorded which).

The CDR3 DNA reads as TGTGCCAGCGCATCAGACACAGATACGCAGTATTTT. It translates to CASASDTDTQYF. The J gene is TRBJ2-3, the V gene TRBV18, with unresolved D. V lost 8 bases and J lost 2, with 8 bases in between. The CDR3 consists of 12 residues. Germline V CDR1 and CDR2: KGHSH, LQKENI. The variable domain in full, with the rest retrieved from reference TRBV18 and TRBJ2-3, is NAGVMQNPRHLVRRRGQEARLRCSPMKGHSHVYWYRQLPEEGLKFMVYLQKENIIDESGMPKERFSAEFPKEGPSILRIQQVVRGDSAAYFCASASDTDTQYFGPGTRLTVL.